The present T cell receptor beta chain was sequenced within a study of blood T cell repertoires in COVID-19. Libraries were prepared by immunoSEQ multiplex PCR; TCRdb keeps only in-frame clonotypes and omits some of them. The table has over 150,000 clones, nearly 80% seen once. This TCR was sampled from a man at least 80 years old with acute or convalescent COVID-19. The sample comprised peripheral blood.

CDR3 nucleotide sequence: TGTGCCAGCTCACCCCCAGGGGGCGGTAATGAAAAACTGTTTTTT. Encoded protein: CASSPPGGGNEKLFF. The rearrangement joins TRBV18 to TRBJ1-4; TRBD1 aligns across 8 bases. Germline V CDR1 and CDR2: KGHSH, LQKENI. This CDR3 has 15 amino acids. The ends lost 3 bases at V and 4 bases at J; junction bases unmatched: 4.